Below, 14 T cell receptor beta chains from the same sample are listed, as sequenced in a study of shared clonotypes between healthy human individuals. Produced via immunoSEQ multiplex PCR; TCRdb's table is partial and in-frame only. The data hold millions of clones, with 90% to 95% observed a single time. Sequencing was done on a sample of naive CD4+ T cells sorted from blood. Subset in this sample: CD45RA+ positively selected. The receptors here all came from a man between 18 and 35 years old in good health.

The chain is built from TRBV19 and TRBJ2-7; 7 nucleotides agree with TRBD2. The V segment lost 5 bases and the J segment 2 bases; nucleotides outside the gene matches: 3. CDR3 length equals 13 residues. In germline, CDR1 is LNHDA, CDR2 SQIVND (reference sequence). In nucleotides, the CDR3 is TGTGCCAGTAGTTCCGCGGGGGCCTACGAGCAGTACTTC. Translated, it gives CASSSAGAYEQYF.

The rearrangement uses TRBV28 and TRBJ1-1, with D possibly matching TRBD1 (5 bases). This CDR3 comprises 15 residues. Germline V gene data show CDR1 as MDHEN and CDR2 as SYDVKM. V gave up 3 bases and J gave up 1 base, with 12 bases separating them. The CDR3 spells CASSLGRGANTEAFF. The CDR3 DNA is TGTGCCAGCAGTTTGGGGCGAGGGGCGAACACTGAAGCTTTCTTT.

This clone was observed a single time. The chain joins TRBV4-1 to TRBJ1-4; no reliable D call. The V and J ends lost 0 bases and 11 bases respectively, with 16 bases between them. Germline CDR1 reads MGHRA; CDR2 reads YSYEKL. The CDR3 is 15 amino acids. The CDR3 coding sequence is TGCGCCAGCAGCCAAGATTGGGCCGGGAGGTGGAAACTGTTTTTT. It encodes CASSQDWAGRWKLFF.

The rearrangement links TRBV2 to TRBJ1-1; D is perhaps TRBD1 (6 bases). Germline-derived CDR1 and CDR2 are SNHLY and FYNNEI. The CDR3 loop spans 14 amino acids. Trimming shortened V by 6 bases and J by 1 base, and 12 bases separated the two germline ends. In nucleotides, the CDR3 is TGTGCCAGCAGGCCCCGGGGGCGGAACACTGAAGCTTTCTTT. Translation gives CASRPRGRNTEAFF.

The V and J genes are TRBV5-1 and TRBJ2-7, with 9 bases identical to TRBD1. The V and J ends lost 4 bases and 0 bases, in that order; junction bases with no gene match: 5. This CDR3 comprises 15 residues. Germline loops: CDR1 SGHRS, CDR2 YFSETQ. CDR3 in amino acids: CASSDGQGLSYEQYF. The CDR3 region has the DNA TGCGCCAGCAGCGACGGACAGGGGCTCTCCTACGAGCAGTACTTC.

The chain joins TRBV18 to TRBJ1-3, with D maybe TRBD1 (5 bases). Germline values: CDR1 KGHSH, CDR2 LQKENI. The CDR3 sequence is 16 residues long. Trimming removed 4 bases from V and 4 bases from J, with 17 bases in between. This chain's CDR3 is CASSRGLGQGGNTIYF. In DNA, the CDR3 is TGTGCCAGCTCACGGGGTCTGGGGCAAGGAGGAAACACCATATATTTT.

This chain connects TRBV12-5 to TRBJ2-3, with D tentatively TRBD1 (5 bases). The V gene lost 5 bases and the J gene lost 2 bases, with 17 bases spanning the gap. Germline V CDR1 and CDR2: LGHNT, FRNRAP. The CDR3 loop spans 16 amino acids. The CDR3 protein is CASGPISLRATDTQYF. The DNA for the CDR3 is TGTGCTAGTGGTCCTATATCCCTCAGGGCCACAGATACGCAGTATTTT.

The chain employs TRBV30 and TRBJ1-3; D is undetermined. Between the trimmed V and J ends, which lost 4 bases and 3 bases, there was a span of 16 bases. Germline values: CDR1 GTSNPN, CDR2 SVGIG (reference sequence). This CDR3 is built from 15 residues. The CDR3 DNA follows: TGTGCCTGGAAATCGAGAGCTTCGGTTGGAAACACCATATATTTT. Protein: CAWKSRASVGNTIYF.

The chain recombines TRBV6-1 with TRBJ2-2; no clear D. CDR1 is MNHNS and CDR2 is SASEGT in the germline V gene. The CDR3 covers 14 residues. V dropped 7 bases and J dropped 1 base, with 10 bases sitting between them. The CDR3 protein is CASILGGNTGELFF. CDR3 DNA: TGTGCCAGCATTCTTGGTGGGAACACCGGGGAGCTGTTTTTT.

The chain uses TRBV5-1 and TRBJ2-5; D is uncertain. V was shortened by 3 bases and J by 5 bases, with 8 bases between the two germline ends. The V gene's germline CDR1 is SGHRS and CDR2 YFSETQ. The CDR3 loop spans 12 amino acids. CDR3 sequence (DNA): TGCGCCAGCAGCTCCACTACTGAGACCCAGTACTTC. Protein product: CASSSTTETQYF.

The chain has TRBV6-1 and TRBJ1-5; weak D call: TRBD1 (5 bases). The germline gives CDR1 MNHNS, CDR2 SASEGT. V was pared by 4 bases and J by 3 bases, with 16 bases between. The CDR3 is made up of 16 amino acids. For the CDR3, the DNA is TGTGCCAGCAGTGCCCCCCCAGGGCAGAACAATCAGCCCCAGCATTTT. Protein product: CASSAPPGQNNQPQHF.

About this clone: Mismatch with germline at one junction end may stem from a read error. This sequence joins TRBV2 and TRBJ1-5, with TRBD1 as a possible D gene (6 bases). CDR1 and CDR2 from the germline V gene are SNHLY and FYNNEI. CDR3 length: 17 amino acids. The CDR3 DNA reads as TGTGCCAGCCGTGAGACTACAGGGATCCTTAGCAATCAGCCCCAGCATTTT. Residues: CASRETTGILSNQPQHF.

The CDR3 bases are TGCGCCAGCGGGGACGGATTCTACGAGCAGTACTTC. Amino acids: CASGDGFYEQYF. The V and J genes are TRBV5-1 and TRBJ2-7, with D perhaps TRBD1 or TRBD2 (5 bases each). Germline V CDR1 and CDR2: SGHRS, YFSETQ. Between the trimmed V and J ends, which lost 7 bases and 3 bases, there was a span of 11 bases. The CDR3 is made up of 12 amino acids.

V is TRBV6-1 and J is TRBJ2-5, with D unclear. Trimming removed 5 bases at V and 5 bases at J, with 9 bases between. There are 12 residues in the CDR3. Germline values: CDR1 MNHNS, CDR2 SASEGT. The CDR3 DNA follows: TGTGCCAGCAGTCTAGTTGCGGAGACCCAGTACTTC. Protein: CASSLVAETQYF.